This T cell receptor beta chain was recovered during a study of early T cells in non-severe SARS-CoV-2 infection. Study context: Sequencing was performed on bulk RNA from unsorted whole blood, leaving chains unpaired. Study results and limitations: Database matching using VDJdb favored anti-spike CD8 responses, with private and CD4 specificities left missing.

This clonotype has ten or more counts. Its target is unknown. The TCR library protocol attached unique molecular identifiers to the individual cDNA molecules. TCRdb reprocessed the 5' RACE reads with MiXCR, giving one entry per CDR3 protein. The sample has tens of thousands of distinct CDR3 sequences, 5.5% seen once; the top ten hold roughly 4%. Germline trimming cut 7 bases from V and 5 bases from J; bases unmatched to any gene: 9. CDR3 size: 14 residues. Germline-derived CDR1 and CDR2 are SGHNT and YENEEA. Here the sequenced sample was whole blood, taken at baseline. The chain combines TRBV11-3 with TRBJ1-2, with 8 nucleotides matching TRBD1. The source is an adult who was a healthcare worker with PCR-confirmed SARS-CoV-2 infection or an uninfected control (not recorded which). The CDR3 sequence is CASIPPRGLYGYTF. The CDR3 DNA sequence: TGTGCCAGCATCCCTCCCAGGGGGCTATATGGCTACACCTTC.